What follows are 18 T cell receptor beta chains derived from one specimen sequenced in a study of CD8+ T cells in alopecia areata. Sample treatment: oral pan-JAK inhibitor, 5-10 mg twice daily. Once RNA had been extracted, it was reverse transcribed into cDNA to act as the sequencing template. Produced via immunoSEQ multiplex PCR; TCRdb's table is partial and in-frame only. This sample has around 100,000 clones, with 80% to 90% found just once. The sequences come from CD8+ T cells sorted from blood, collected between weeks 30 and 35, from a patient treated with tofacitinib. These receptors all come from a human donor with alopecia areata.

The chain uses TRBV9 and TRBJ2-1, with 8 bases identical to TRBD2. This CDR3 is 16 amino acids long. J was trimmed by 5 bases and V by 0 bases; bases with no gene match: 7. The germline CDR1 and CDR2 sequences are SGDLS and YYNGEE. CDR3 protein: CASSVDLAGTHNEQFF. The CDR3 nucleotides are TGTGCCAGCAGCGTAGATTTAGCGGGGACCCACAATGAGCAGTTCTTC.

The J gene is TRBJ2-1, the V gene TRBV2; no reliable D call. From germline, CDR1 is SNHLY and CDR2 FYNNEI. The CDR3 is 14 amino acids. Trimming removed 6 bases at V and 0 bases at J, with 9 bases between. The CDR3 sequence: CASRLGISYNEQFF. In DNA, the CDR3 is TGTGCCAGCAGGTTGGGTATCTCCTACAATGAGCAGTTCTTC.

The chain combines TRBV19 with TRBJ2-5; D uncertain. Germline CDR1 is LNHDA and CDR2 is SQIVND (reference sequence). This CDR3 has 14 residues. Trimming left V 3 bases short and J 2 bases short, with 10 bases between. The CDR3 is CASSIWGVQETQYF. CDR3 DNA: TGTGCCAGTAGTATTTGGGGTGTACAAGAGACCCAGTACTTC.

The chain combines TRBV7-2 with TRBJ1-4, with D tentatively TRBD1 (5 bases). This CDR3 is built from 14 residues. V lost 3 bases and J 7 bases, leaving 12 bases between the germline ends. Per the germline V gene, CDR1 is SGHTA and CDR2 is FQGNSA. CDR3 coding DNA: TGTGCCAGCAGCTTTATGGCAGGGACTGAAAAACTGTTTTTT. Amino acids: CASSFMAGTEKLFF.

As for this clone: One end of the junction is discordant with germline, which a read error may explain. V and J are TRBV4-2 and TRBJ2-3; D is uncertain. Germline CDR1 LGHNA, CDR2 YNFKEQ. The CDR3 is 13 amino acids. CDR3 sequence (DNA): TGTGCCAGCACCCAATCTAGCACAGATACGCAGTATTTT. Its translation is CASTQSSTDTQYF.

In DNA form, the CDR3 reads TGCGCCAGGAACACCAAGGGGAGCTCCTACGAGCAGTACTTC. This gives the protein CARNTKGSSYEQYF. The gene calls are TRBV5-1 and TRBJ2-5; D tentatively reads TRBD1 or TRBD2 (5 bases each). The end of the DNA fits TRBJ2-7 better, so the J call may be wrong. This CDR3 region has 14 residues. Germline assignment: CDR1 SGHRS and CDR2 YFSETQ.

V is TRBV7-8 and J is TRBJ2-3, with TRBD1 matching 9 bases. The germline V gene has CDR1 SGHVS and CDR2 FQNEAQ. The CDR3 has 16 amino acids. Germline trimming cut 3 bases from V and 5 bases from J; bases unmatched to any gene: 9. The CDR3 loop reads CASSFRTGQGLDTQYF. In DNA form, the CDR3 reads TGTGCCAGCAGCTTCCGAACGGGACAGGGTTTAGATACGCAGTATTTT. The full variable domain, rest sourced from reference TRBV7-8 and TRBJ2-3, is GAGVSQSPRYKVAKRGQDVALRCDPISGHVSLFWYQQALGQGPEFLTYFQNEAQLDKSGLPSDRFFAERPEGSVSTLKIQRTQQEDSAVYLCASSFRTGQGLDTQYFGPGTRLTVL.

CDR3 amino acids: CASVKRGLTDTQYF. In nucleotides, the CDR3 is TGTGCCAGCGTAAAGCGGGGGCTCACAGATACGCAGTATTTT. V usage is TRBV5-8 and J usage is TRBJ2-3, with 8 nucleotides matching TRBD2. V lost 7 bases to trimming and J lost 2 bases; unmatched junction nucleotides: 6. Germline V lookup: CDR1 SGHTS, CDR2 YDEGEE. This CDR3 is built from 14 residues.

The chain links TRBV5-6 to TRBJ2-7; D is uncertain. V lost 0 bases and J lost 3, with 10 bases in between. Germline V gene sequence: CDR1 SGHDT, CDR2 YYEEEE. This CDR3 region has 14 residues. The CDR3 DNA sequence: TGTGCCAGCAGCTTGGCCTATGGCAGCTACGAGCAGTACTTC. Protein sequence: CASSLAYGSYEQYF.

The chain joins TRBV29-1 to TRBJ2-7; TRBD1 agrees at 9 bases. Germline CDR1 reads SQVTM; CDR2 reads ANQGSEA. The CDR3 has 13 residues. V lost 1 base, J lost 4 bases, and 2 bases stayed unmatched. CDR3 bases: TGCAGCGTTGAAGGGACAGGGGAATACGAGCAGTACTTC. Protein product: CSVEGTGEYEQYF.

The V gene is TRBV10-3, the J gene TRBJ2-3; 12 bases align to TRBD2. Germline V gene sequence: CDR1 ENHRY, CDR2 SYGVKD. Trimming removed 10 bases from V and 0 bases from J; junction bases left unmatched: 5. The CDR3 covers 15 residues. CDR3 in amino acids: CASIGLAGSTDTQYF. The CDR3 DNA follows: TGTGCCAGCATCGGACTAGCGGGGAGCACAGATACGCAGTATTTT.

The chain couples TRBV2 to TRBJ2-5, with TRBD1 matching over 8 bases. The V gene's germline CDR1 is SNHLY and CDR2 FYNNEI. Germline trimming cut 9 bases from V and 2 bases from J; bases unmatched to any gene: 17. The CDR3 runs 17 residues. The CDR3 sequence: CARGDRGLPTRQETQYF. The CDR3 coding sequence is TGTGCCAGAGGTGACAGGGGACTCCCCACACGTCAAGAGACCCAGTACTTC.

By share, this clone counts as medium-sized. V and J are TRBV6-5 and TRBJ2-3; possibly TRBD2 for D (5 bases). Per the germline V gene, CDR1 is MNHEY and CDR2 is SVGAGI. The CDR3 totals 15 residues. V lost 0 bases and J lost 4, with 11 bases in between. The CDR3 DNA follows: TGTGCCAGCAGTTACTCTCCCGGCGGGCCAGATACGCAGTATTTT. Translation gives CASSYSPGGPDTQYF.

This chain links TRBV27 with TRBJ2-1; D is possibly TRBD1 or TRBD2 (5 bases each). The CDR3 contains 14 residues. Germline-derived CDR1 and CDR2 are MNHEY and SMNVEV (reference sequence). Trimming pared 5 bases from V and 9 bases from J, leaving 17 bases between. The CDR3 loop reads CASSVRDRLSEQFF. The CDR3, as DNA: TGTGCCAGCAGTGTCCGGGACCGATTGAGTGAGCAGTTCTTC.

The chain joins TRBV5-1 to TRBJ2-7, with D unresolved. The CDR3 contains 14 residues. Germline assignment: CDR1 SGHRS and CDR2 YFSETQ. V shed 0 bases and J shed 2 bases, with 9 bases lying between them. As DNA, the CDR3 is TGCGCCAGCAGCTTGGTGACTGATCCCTACGAGCAGTACTTC. Translation gives CASSLVTDPYEQYF.

The chain uses TRBV5-4 and TRBJ2-7; tentative D call: TRBD1 (9 bases). Germline values: CDR1 SGHNT, CDR2 YYREEE (reference sequence). The CDR3 extends over 13 amino acids. V was shortened by 10 bases and J by 6 bases, with 20 bases between the two germline ends. CDR3 in DNA: TGTGCCGAGCGGGGGACAGGGTCTTCCGAGCAGTACTTC. Its protein product is CAERGTGSSEQYF.

The CDR3 loop is CASSAAGGTSSEQYF. CDR3 in DNA: TGTGCCAGCAGCGCCGCCGGCGGGACTAGCAGCGAGCAGTACTTC. The V gene is TRBV9, the J gene TRBJ2-7, with TRBD2 matching 9 bases. J was trimmed by 6 bases and V by 3 bases; bases with no gene match: 10. Germline-derived CDR1 and CDR2 are SGDLS and YYNGEE. CDR3 length equals 15 residues. The full variable domain, with the rest looked up from reference TRBV9 and TRBJ2-7, is DSGVTQTPKHLITATGQRVTLRCSPRSGDLSVYWYQQSLDQGLQFLIQYYNGEERAKGNILERFSAQQFPDLHSELNLSSLELGDSALYFCASSAAGGTSSEQYFGPGTRLTVT.

The chain joins TRBV10-1 to TRBJ2-1; possibly TRBD1 or TRBD2 for D (6 bases each). The V gene's germline CDR1 is WNHNN and CDR2 SYGVQD (reference sequence). The CDR3 runs to 16 residues. V shed 3 bases and J shed 4 bases, with 16 bases lying between them. In DNA, the CDR3 is TGCGCCAGCAGTGAAACCGGCGGGACAAGATACAATGAGCAGTTCTTC. It codes for CASSETGGTRYNEQFF.